Below are 15 T cell receptor beta chains sequenced from a single sample in a study of CD8 T cells in Susac syndrome. Random-hexamer reverse transcription was applied to roughly 0.5 to 1 ug RNA. TCRdb analysed the immunoSEQ multiplex PCR reads with MiXCR anew, one entry per CDR3 protein. The data show 100,000 to 110,000 distinct CDR3 sequences, with around 95% seen just once and 0.25% to 0.35% held by the top ten. The specimen was CD8+ T cells from PBMCs. These receptors all stem from a human donor with Susac syndrome.

This chain connects TRBV16 to TRBJ2-1; TRBD2 is a possible D gene (6 bases). CDR1 and CDR2 from the germline V gene are KGHSY and FQNENV. The CDR3 contains 13 residues. V was trimmed by 1 base and J by 8 bases, leaving 9 bases between them. The CDR3 DNA is TGTGCCAGCAGCCAATTTAGCGGTTATGAGCAGTTCTTC. This gives the protein CASSQFSGYEQFF.

This sequence joins TRBV12-3 or TRBV12-4 and TRBJ1-5; D call uncertain. With 5 bases removed from V and 3 bases from J, the gap between germline ends came to 14 bases. The CDR3 sequence is 15 residues long. CDR3 region: CASSPSGVSNQPQHF. Written as DNA, the CDR3 is TGTGCCAGCAGTCCCTCGGGAGTGTCCAATCAGCCCCAGCATTTT.

The CDR3 is CASIWRIEQFF. CDR3 DNA: TGTGCCAGTATTTGGAGAATTGAGCAGTTCTTC. The rearrangement uses TRBV19 and TRBJ2-1, with no clear D. With 7 bases removed from V and 9 bases from J, the gap between germline ends came to 10 bases. Germline CDR1 LNHDA, CDR2 SQIVND (reference sequence). The CDR3 is 11 residues long.

The chain has TRBV3-1 and TRBJ1-1; D not resolved. Germline values: CDR1 LGHDT, CDR2 YNNKEL (reference sequence). V was cut by 1 base and J by 1 base, with 10 bases left in between. This CDR3 is built from 15 residues. The CDR3 coding sequence is TGTGCCAGCAGCCAAGCAAGTTGGGAGAACACTGAAGCTTTCTTT. Translating gives CASSQASWENTEAFF.

The chain links TRBV11-2 to TRBJ2-7, with 9 bases fitting TRBD2. The trim removed 6 bases at V and 5 bases at J, leaving 11 bases unmatched. The CDR3 extends over 15 amino acids. Germline V gene sequence: CDR1 SGHAT, CDR2 FQNNGV. DNA for the CDR3: TGTGCCAGCAGGCCGACCCTAGCGGGATTTAACGAGCAGTACTTC. Translating gives CASRPTLAGFNEQYF.

The chain employs TRBV24-1 and TRBJ2-1; D call uncertain. V lost 1 base and J lost 6, with 9 bases in between. The CDR3 length is 14 residues. CDR1 is KGHDR, CDR2 SFDVKD, per germline. The CDR3 loop is CATSDLSHLNEQFF. CDR3 sequence (DNA): TGTGCCACCAGTGATTTATCACACCTCAATGAGCAGTTCTTC.

This chain joins TRBV28 and TRBJ2-1; TRBD2 might be the D (6 bases). This CDR3 region has 14 residues. In germline, CDR1 is MDHEN, CDR2 SYDVKM. The V gene lost 5 bases and the J gene lost 10 bases, with 18 bases spanning the gap. The CDR3 DNA reads as TGTGCCAGCAGTCCACCTGCGGGACCGGGCGAGCAGTTCTTC. Protein sequence: CASSPPAGPGEQFF.

As DNA, the CDR3 is TGTGCCACCACCAGTCCGGGACAGGGGCCTCGCATGCAGTATTTT. It is translated as CATTSPGQGPRMQYF. The chain has TRBV15 and TRBJ2-3, with 10 positions matching TRBD1. J gave up 11 bases and V 7 bases, and 15 bases lay outside the gene matches. Germline V gene sequence: CDR1 LNHNV, CDR2 YYDKDF (reference sequence). The length of the CDR3 is 15 residues.

The chain uses TRBV6-4 and TRBJ1-1; maybe TRBD1 (5 bases). This CDR3 contains 13 residues. Looked up from germline, CDR1 is MRHNA and CDR2 is SNTAGT. V dropped 3 bases and J dropped 1 base, with 6 bases sitting between them. CDR3 region: CASSETGNTEAFF. The CDR3 bases are TGTGCCAGCAGTGAAACAGGGAACACTGAAGCTTTCTTT.

This clonotype was seen only once. The J gene is TRBJ1-1, the V gene TRBV12-5, with D unclear. This CDR3 has 11 amino acids. The ends were cut back, 4 bases at V and 4 bases at J, with 4 bases in the middle. Germline lookup yields CDR1 LGHNT and CDR2 FRNRAP. The CDR3 is CASGSSTEAFF. CDR3 nucleotides: TGTGCTAGTGGTTCAAGCACTGAAGCTTTCTTT.

The chain carries TRBV7-2 and TRBJ1-1; D possibly corresponds to TRBD1 (6 bases). The CDR3 sequence is 13 residues long. Per germline, CDR1 SGHTA and CDR2 FQGNSA. Trimming took 4 bases from V and 3 from J, leaving 9 bases between them. The chain's CDR3 is CASSWQGYTEAFF. DNA for the CDR3: TGTGCCAGCAGCTGGCAGGGGTACACTGAAGCTTTCTTT.

This chain connects TRBV29-1 to TRBJ1-2; 12 positions match TRBD1. With V trimmed by 4 bases and J by 12 bases, 12 bases remained unmatched. The CDR3 length is 14 residues. In germline, CDR1 is SQVTM, CDR2 ANQGSEA. The CDR3 is CSVVGTGGGGGHTF. CDR3 coding DNA: TGCAGCGTTGTCGGGACAGGGGGCGGCGGCGGCCACACCTTC.

The chain uses TRBV12-3 or TRBV12-4 and TRBJ2-6, with D perhaps assigned TRBD1 or TRBD2 (5 bases each). The CDR3 is 14 amino acids. V was shortened by 7 bases and J by 0 bases, with 7 bases between the two germline ends. This CDR3 is CASIGGSGANVLTF. As DNA, the CDR3 is TGTGCCAGCATTGGGGGCTCTGGGGCCAACGTCCTGACTTTC.

The rearrangement uses TRBV28 and TRBJ1-1; D is uncertain. V dropped 5 bases and J dropped 1 base, with 8 bases sitting between them. Germline V lookup: CDR1 MDHEN, CDR2 SYDVKM. The CDR3 spans 13 residues. The CDR3 coding sequence is TGTGCCAGCAGTCCCCGCTGGAACACTGAAGCTTTCTTT. Protein sequence: CASSPRWNTEAFF.

The chain is built from TRBV27 and TRBJ2-1; no clear D. Germline-derived CDR1 and CDR2 are MNHEY and SMNVEV (reference sequence). V gave up 5 bases and J gave up 7 bases, with 18 bases separating them. The CDR3 is 15 residues long. CDR3 in DNA: TGTGCCAGCAGTCCGCGCGGCCTGGCGTTGAATGAGCAGTTCTTC. Encoded protein: CASSPRGLALNEQFF.